A few counts support the clone carrying this T cell receptor (beta chain). The data are from a study of CD8+CD57+ T cells in acquired aplastic anemia. Study-level background: Sorted CD4+ and CD8+ cells yielded 3 to 3.5 ug of DNA on average.

The germline V and J ends were trimmed by 6 bases and 7 bases, with 16 bases remaining between them. This CDR3 contains 15 residues. Per the germline V gene, CDR1 is MGHDK and CDR2 is SYGVNS. CD8+CD57+ cell expansion, shown by flow cytometry, had occurred in the patients selected for sequencing. Blood came from patients not yet given any therapy. Using genomic DNA as the template, TCR beta VDJ and CDR3 profiling was carried out. One entry per CDR3 protein results from TCRdb running MiXCR on the reads. The sample includes around 430,000 distinct CDR3 sequences, approximately 33% of them seen just once.

This sequence was found in a human donor with aplastic anemia. The chain carries TRBV25-1 and TRBJ1-6; D uncertain. The specimen was sorted CD4+, CD8+, or CD8+CD57+ T cells (not recorded which) from PBMCs. CDR3 sequence: CASSPVTPLNSPLHF. The DNA of the CDR3 is TGTGCCAGCAGCCCCGTCACTCCCCTAAATTCACCCCTCCACTTT. Looking up the rest from reference TRBV25-1 and TRBJ1-6 gives the full variable domain: EADIYQTPRYLVIGTGKKITLECSQTMGHDKMYWYQQDPGMELHLIHYSYGVNSTEKGDLSSESTVSRIRTEHFPLTLESARPSHTSQYLCASSPVTPLNSPLHFGNGTRLTVT.